Reported below is one T cell receptor (beta chain). The data derive from a study of blood T cell repertoires in COVID-19. Study as a whole: Spain, Italy and the United States supplied samples that represented acute and convalescent COVID-19. Nucleic acid was either cDNA or gDNA, and it came from T cells, B-cell-depleted T cells, or PBMCs.

CDR1 and CDR2 (germline): SNHLY, FYNNEI. There are 14 residues in the CDR3. The V and J ends lost 5 bases and 0 bases respectively, with 10 bases between them. Study processing details: By means of reference gene primer amplification, nucleated cell counts were estimated. Only in-frame clones appear in the TCRdb table, and some are missing; sequencing was by immunoSEQ multiplex PCR. V, J and clone size reflect that table, while D and trimming were determined from the DNA. The profile covers 70,000 to 100,000 clones, with more than 75% appearing a single time and approximately 10% taken by the ten largest.

The sequencing sample was made of peripheral blood. The V gene is TRBV2, the J gene TRBJ1-2, with D possibly matching TRBD1 (6 bases). The origin of this receptor is a human donor in a cohort sampled during active COVID-19. The DNA of the CDR3 is TGTGCCAGCAGTAGGGCAGGGGCTAACTATGGCTACACCTTC. It encodes CASSRAGANYGYTF.